The 14 T cell receptor beta chains below all came from one sample that was sequenced in a study of cytomegalovirus exposure and HLA in healthy donors. 60 Vbeta and 13 Jbeta primers were used in PCR. Assay: immunoSEQ multiplex PCR; the TCRdb copy retains only in-frame clones and omits some. This repertoire shows roughly 140,000 clones, around four fifths found once; its top ten account for 2% to 3%. Sequencing input: PBMCs. The receptors here all came from a boy aged 2-9 years in good health and CMV-seronegative.

The rearrangement links TRBV4-2 to TRBJ2-7; D perhaps matches TRBD1 (5 bases). The CDR3 is made up of 14 amino acids. Between the trimmed V and J ends, which lost 0 bases and 4 bases, there was a span of 10 bases. Germline V gene lookup returns CDR1 LGHNA and CDR2 YNFKEQ. The CDR3 protein is CASSQEGAEYEQYF. CDR3 nucleotides: TGTGCCAGCAGCCAAGAAGGGGCTGAATACGAGCAGTACTTC.

The CDR3 protein is CASTQDLETQYF. The CDR3 DNA reads TGTGCCAGCACACAGGATCTGGAGACCCAGTACTTC. V gene TRBV2 combines with J gene TRBJ2-5, with D possibly matching TRBD1 (5 bases). Germline CDR1 is SNHLY and CDR2 is FYNNEI. V dropped 7 bases and J dropped 5 bases, with 11 bases sitting between them. The CDR3 is 12 amino acids.

The chain recombines TRBV7-3 with TRBJ2-1, with 7 nucleotides matching TRBD2. With 2 bases clipped from V and 0 bases from J, the junction kept 7 bases outside the gene matches. In germline, CDR1 is SGHTA, CDR2 FQGTGA. This CDR3 has 17 amino acids. The CDR3 region has the DNA TGTGCCAGCAGCTTATTTGGCGGGGGAAGCTCCTACAATGAGCAGTTCTTC. It specifies CASSLFGGGSSYNEQFF.

V usage is TRBV27 and J usage is TRBJ2-1; 14 bases fit TRBD2. This CDR3 has 18 amino acids. Germline trimming cut 3 bases from V and 4 bases from J; bases unmatched to any gene: 8. The germline V gene has CDR1 MNHEY and CDR2 SMNVEV (reference sequence). CDR3 residues: CASSFPSGTSGRYNEQFF. The CDR3 DNA sequence: TGTGCCAGCAGTTTCCCCTCCGGGACTAGCGGGAGATACAATGAGCAGTTCTTC.

J is TRBJ2-1 and V is TRBV7-8; D is possibly TRBD2 (5 bases). Germline V gene lookup returns CDR1 SGHVS and CDR2 FQNEAQ. The CDR3 runs 17 residues. V was cut by 4 bases and J by 0 bases, with 16 bases left in between. DNA of the CDR3: TGTGCCAGCAGCTCCCGCGGGTCGGGGTTCTCCTACAATGAGCAGTTCTTC. Translated, it gives CASSSRGSGFSYNEQFF.

The chain couples TRBV10-1 to TRBJ2-1; 9 nucleotides agree with TRBD2. Germline V gives CDR1 WNHNN, CDR2 SYGVQD (reference sequence). The CDR3 runs to 14 residues. With 6 bases clipped from V and 8 bases from J, the junction kept 8 bases outside the gene matches. Here the CDR3 reads CASRRGGHQDEQFF. The CDR3 DNA reads as TGCGCCAGCAGGCGGGGGGGCCATCAGGATGAGCAGTTCTTC.

The chain has TRBV28 and TRBJ2-1; 10 bases line up with TRBD2. The CDR3 runs 15 residues. With V trimmed by 4 bases and J by 9 bases, 9 bases remained unmatched. Per the germline V gene, CDR1 is MDHEN and CDR2 is SYDVKM. This CDR3 reads CASSCFSGGQGEQFF. For the CDR3, the DNA is TGTGCCAGCAGTTGCTTTAGCGGGGGGCAGGGTGAGCAGTTCTTC.

V usage is TRBV9 and J usage is TRBJ2-6, with TRBD1 as a possible D gene (6 bases). Germline CDR1 and CDR2: SGDLS and YYNGEE. This CDR3 comprises 18 residues. Trimming pared 1 base from V and 0 bases from J, leaving 14 bases between. The CDR3 sequence is CASSVTTGINSGANVLTF. CDR3 coding DNA: TGTGCCAGCAGCGTAACCACAGGGATAAACTCTGGGGCCAACGTCCTGACTTTC.

This clone was counted once. A junction end diverges from the germline sequence, so it may reflect a read error. This chain links TRBV2 with TRBJ2-5; possible D gene TRBD2, 5 bases. TRBJ2-7 explains the end of the DNA better; the J call may be wrong. CDR1 and CDR2 from the germline V gene are SNHLY and FYNNEI. The CDR3 is 12 residues long. The DNA of the CDR3 is TGTGCCAGCCGAGAGGGCTCCCACGAGCAGTACTTC. Translating gives CASREGSHEQYF.

The table lists this clone with a count of one. This chain connects TRBV29-1 to TRBJ1-1; TRBD1 aligns across 9 bases. The trim removed 7 bases at V and 5 bases at J, leaving 14 bases unmatched. Germline CDR1 is SQVTM and CDR2 is ANQGSEA. There are 15 residues in the CDR3. CDR3 in DNA: TGCAGCGCGTGGACAGGGGCCGCGTTAGGAACTGAAGCTTTCTTT. This codes for CSAWTGAALGTEAFF.

The rearrangement links TRBV6-5 to TRBJ1-3, with D possibly matching TRBD1 (6 bases). The V and J ends lost 5 bases and 10 bases respectively, with 9 bases between them. Germline CDR1 MNHEY, CDR2 SVGAGI. The CDR3 has 11 residues. The CDR3 sequence: CASSNRVTIYF. CDR3 sequence (DNA): TGTGCCAGCAGTAACAGGGTTACCATATATTTT.

The chain recombines TRBV28 with TRBJ2-7; 9 positions agree with TRBD2. Looked up from germline, CDR1 is MDHEN and CDR2 is SYDVKM. V was clipped by 6 bases and J by 5 bases; unmatched bases: 8. The CDR3 spans 14 residues. The CDR3 region is CASSPAGGGHEQYF. In nucleotides, the CDR3 is TGTGCCAGCAGCCCGGCGGGAGGGGGCCACGAGCAGTACTTC.

This sequence joins TRBV10-1 and TRBJ2-7, with 9 bases aligning to TRBD2. The germline CDR1 and CDR2 sequences are WNHNN and SYGVQD (reference sequence). The V segment lost 2 bases and the J segment 3 bases; nucleotides outside the gene matches: 8. The CDR3 sequence is 16 residues long. CDR3 DNA: TGCGCCAGCAGTGAGGGGTTAGGAGCGGGAGGCTACGAGCAGTACTTC. This encodes CASSEGLGAGGYEQYF.

This rearrangement joins TRBV25-1 to TRBJ1-1; D possibly corresponds to TRBD1 (6 bases). The ends were cut back, 5 bases at V and 3 bases at J, with 10 bases in the middle. This CDR3 comprises 13 residues. Looked up from germline, CDR1 is MGHDK and CDR2 is SYGVNS. The CDR3 DNA reads TGTGCCAGCAGTAAGTGGACAGACACTGAAGCTTTCTTT. Translation gives CASSKWTDTEAFF.